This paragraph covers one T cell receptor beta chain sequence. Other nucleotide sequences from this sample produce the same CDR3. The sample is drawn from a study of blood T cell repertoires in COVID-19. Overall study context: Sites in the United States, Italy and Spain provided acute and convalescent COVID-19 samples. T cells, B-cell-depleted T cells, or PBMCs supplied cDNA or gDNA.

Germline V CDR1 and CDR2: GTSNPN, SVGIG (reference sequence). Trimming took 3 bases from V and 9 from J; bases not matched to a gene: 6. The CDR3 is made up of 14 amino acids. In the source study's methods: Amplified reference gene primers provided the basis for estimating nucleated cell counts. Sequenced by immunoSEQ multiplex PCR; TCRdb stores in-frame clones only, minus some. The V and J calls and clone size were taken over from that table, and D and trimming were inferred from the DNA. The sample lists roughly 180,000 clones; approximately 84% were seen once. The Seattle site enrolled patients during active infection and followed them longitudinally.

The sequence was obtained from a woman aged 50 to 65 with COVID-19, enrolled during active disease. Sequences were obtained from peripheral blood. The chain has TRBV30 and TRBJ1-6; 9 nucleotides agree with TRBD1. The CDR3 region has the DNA TGTGCCTGGAGCCCGGGACAGGGAGTTTCACCCCTCCACTTT. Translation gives CAWSPGQGVSPLHF. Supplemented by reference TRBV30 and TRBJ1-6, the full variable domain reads SQTIHQWPATLVQPVGSPLSLECTVEGTSNPNLYWYRQAAGRGLQLLFYSVGIGQISSEVPQNLSASRPQDRQFILSSKKLLLSDSGFYLCAWSPGQGVSPLHFGNGTRLTVT.